The 28 T cell receptor beta chains below were found in one sample sequenced in a study of T cell responses to AZD1222 COVID-19 vaccine. Generated by immunoSEQ multiplex PCR, the TCRdb table keeps only in-frame clones and is missing some. The repertoire holds approximately 100,000 clones, more than 85% seen once, with approximately 17% in the top ten. The sequencing here drew on peripheral blood, taken on day 0 of AZD1222 vaccination. The receptors originated from an adult in good health.

V usage is TRBV27 and J usage is TRBJ2-7; 7 nucleotides match TRBD1. Germline assignment: CDR1 MNHEY and CDR2 SMNVEV (reference sequence). The CDR3 totals 15 residues. V lost 3 bases, J lost 6 bases, and 11 bases stayed unmatched. The CDR3 sequence: CASSFIGTSGGEQYF. CDR3 bases: TGTGCCAGCAGTTTCATCGGGACATCAGGGGGCGAGCAGTACTTC.

Remarks on this clone: This may be a read error: a much more frequent sequence differs by one nucleotide. Other DNA sequences in this sample translate to the same CDR3. This sequence joins TRBV5-5 and TRBJ1-3, with 9 nucleotides matching TRBD1. Germline-derived CDR1 and CDR2 are SGHKS and YYEKEE (reference sequence). This CDR3 has 15 amino acids. After removal of 8 bases from V and 5 bases from J, the junction contained 11 bases not matched to a gene. The CDR3 DNA follows: TGTGCCAGTAGCCCGGGGGGACAGGGCCGAAACACCATATATTTT. Protein sequence: CASSPGGQGRNTIYF.

The gene calls are TRBV7-2 and TRBJ2-1; D remains ambiguous. Per germline, CDR1 SGHTA and CDR2 FQGNSA. The length of the CDR3 is 10 residues. Trimming removed 5 bases from V and 8 bases from J, with 4 bases in between. CDR3 in DNA: TGTGCCAGCAGCCAGTATGAGCAGTTCTTC. As protein: CASSQYEQFF.

The chain joins TRBV30 to TRBJ1-3; 9 nucleotides align to TRBD1. V shed 2 bases, J shed 1 base, and the junction held 6 bases outside the gene matches. There are 16 residues in the CDR3. The germline V gene has CDR1 GTSNPN and CDR2 SVGIG (reference sequence). The CDR3, as DNA: TGTGCCTGGAGTCCCCCCGGGACAGGGTCTGGAAACACCATATATTTT. Translating gives CAWSPPGTGSGNTIYF.

Only a few counts were recorded for this clone. The rearrangement uses TRBV3-1 (or the pseudogene TRBV3-2) and TRBJ2-2; D call uncertain. The CDR3 sequence is 14 residues long. V was clipped by 3 bases and J by 2 bases, with 7 bases between them. CDR1 LGHDT and CDR2 YNNKEL come from the germline V gene (reference sequence). The CDR3: CASSQGSNTGELFF. The CDR3 DNA sequence: TGTGCCAGCAGCCAGGGTTCCAACACCGGGGAGCTGTTTTTT.

This chain connects TRBV4-1 to TRBJ2-2, with 9 bases that match TRBD2. Losses at the gene ends were 3 bases for V and 7 bases for J; bases not matched to a gene: 3. This CDR3 has 14 residues. Germline V gene sequence: CDR1 MGHRA, CDR2 YSYEKL. CDR3 residues: CASSHSGSGGELFF. DNA for the CDR3: TGCGCCAGCAGCCATAGCGGGAGTGGCGGGGAGCTGTTTTTT.

The V and J genes are TRBV3-1 (or the pseudogene TRBV3-2) and TRBJ1-3; a possible D gene is TRBD1 (6 bases). Per the germline V gene, CDR1 is LGHDT and CDR2 is YNNKEL (reference sequence). This CDR3 is built from 15 residues. The ends were cut back, 4 bases at V and 0 bases at J, with 10 bases in the middle. CDR3 DNA: TGTGCCAGCAGCCTATCGGGGGCCTCTGGAAACACCATATATTTT. This translates into CASSLSGASGNTIYF.

On this clone: At one of its ends the junction is not consistent with the germline gene, which may arise from a read error. The chain is built from TRBV2 and TRBJ1-5, with D possibly matching TRBD1 (5 bases). Per the germline V gene, CDR1 is SNHLY and CDR2 is FYNNEI. There are 15 residues in the CDR3. CDR3 bases: TGTGCCAGCAGTGATTACCGGGGCCCCAATCAGCCCCAGCGTTTT. As protein: CASSDYRGPNQPQRF.

CDR3 amino acids: CASSRTGGVYEQYF. As DNA, the CDR3 is TGTGCCAGCAGCCGGACAGGGGGCGTCTACGAGCAGTACTTC. The V call is TRBV27, the J call TRBJ2-7, with 11 bases lining up with TRBD1. This CDR3 comprises 14 residues. The germline V gene has CDR1 MNHEY and CDR2 SMNVEV (reference sequence). Trimming removed 6 bases from V and 3 bases from J; junction bases left unmatched: 4.

The rearrangement joins TRBV3-1 (or the pseudogene TRBV3-2) to TRBJ1-3; 7 bases agree with TRBD1. The CDR3 totals 16 residues. The J segment lost 0 bases and the V segment lost 4 bases, leaving 6 bases of the junction unmatched. Germline-derived CDR1 and CDR2 are LGHDT and YNNKEL (reference sequence). For the CDR3, the DNA is TGTGCCAGCAGCCCAGGGGGATCAGGCTCTGGAAACACCATATATTTT. Its protein is CASSPGGSGSGNTIYF.

As DNA, the CDR3 is TGTGCCAGCAGTGAAACTTTTGCAGGCTTAGGTGAAAAACTGTTTTTT. It yields the protein CASSETFAGLGEKLFF. The rearrangement uses TRBV6-1 and TRBJ1-4, with D uncertain. CDR3 size: 16 residues. V lost 2 bases to trimming and J lost 7 bases, with 17 bases between them. Germline lookup yields CDR1 MNHNS and CDR2 SASEGT.

The genes are TRBV30 and TRBJ2-7; TRBD1 agrees at 7 bases. CDR1 is GTSNPN, CDR2 SVGIG, per germline (reference sequence). V lost 2 bases, J lost 2 bases, and 9 bases stayed unmatched. The CDR3 is made up of 15 amino acids. CDR3 in DNA: TGTGCCTGGAGTCCACGGCGACAGGGACCCTACGAGCAGTACTTC. It encodes CAWSPRRQGPYEQYF.

The chain uses TRBV6-2 or TRBV6-3 and TRBJ1-3; D remains unclear. The ends were cut back, 6 bases at V and 4 bases at J, with 7 bases in the middle. The length of the CDR3 is 12 residues. CDR1 and CDR2 from the germline V gene are MNHEY and SVGEGT. CDR3 in amino acids: CASSRSGNTIYF. CDR3 coding DNA: TGTGCCAGCAGCCGCTCCGGAAACACCATATATTTT.

The V gene is TRBV10-2, the J gene TRBJ1-1, with D possibly TRBD1 on 5 matching bases. The CDR3 is made up of 13 amino acids. Looked up from germline, CDR1 is WSHSY and CDR2 is SAAADI. The ends were cut back, 3 bases at V and 4 bases at J, with 9 bases in the middle. For the CDR3, the DNA is TGCGCCAGCAGTGAAGGGGTGGGCACTGAAGCTTTCTTT. As protein: CASSEGVGTEAFF.

The chain recombines TRBV9 with TRBJ2-3; D may be TRBD1 or TRBD2 (5 bases each). Germline CDR1 and CDR2: SGDLS and YYNGEE. This CDR3 has 15 residues. Trimming cost V 3 bases and J 2 bases, with 13 bases left between them. The chain's CDR3 is CASSGRADTTDTQYF. CDR3 in DNA: TGTGCCAGCAGCGGCCGAGCGGACACCACAGATACGCAGTATTTT. Full variable domain (missing parts from reference TRBV9 and TRBJ2-3): DSGVTQTPKHLITATGQRVTLRCSPRSGDLSVYWYQQSLDQGLQFLIQYYNGEERAKGNILERFSAQQFPDLHSELNLSSLELGDSALYFCASSGRADTTDTQYFGPGTRLTVL.

V is TRBV6-5 and J is TRBJ1-3; no firm D call. The V gene's germline CDR1 is MNHEY and CDR2 SVGAGI. The CDR3 has 16 amino acids. Trimming left V 0 bases short and J 0 bases short, with 9 bases between. CDR3 in DNA: TGTGCCAGCAGTTACTCGAGGGCCCGCTCTGGAAACACCATATATTTT. Its translation: CASSYSRARSGNTIYF.

The chain combines TRBV7-2 with TRBJ2-1; D remains ambiguous. The CDR3 has 16 residues. Germline V gene sequence: CDR1 SGHTA, CDR2 FQGNSA. V shed 3 bases and J shed 11 bases, with 23 bases lying between them. CDR3 bases: TGTGCCAGCAGCTTTTTCTCAGACTCATCTAATCTGCAGCAGTTCTTC. This codes for CASSFFSDSSNLQQFF.

This chain links TRBV27 with TRBJ2-7; D ambiguous. V lost 6 bases to trimming and J lost 2 bases, with 14 bases between them. Germline V gives CDR1 MNHEY, CDR2 SMNVEV (reference sequence). The CDR3 runs to 14 residues. The CDR3, as DNA: TGTGCCAGCAGGACTTCTTCCCGACCCTACGAGCAGTACTTC. Protein product: CASRTSSRPYEQYF.

This clone was recorded many times. Other nucleotide sequences from this sample produce the same CDR3. CDR3 in DNA: TGTGCCAGCAGCCAAGATCAGGGGTACTCTGGAAACACCATATATTTT. Protein: CASSQDQGYSGNTIYF. The V and J genes are TRBV4-2 and TRBJ1-3; D possibly corresponds to TRBD1 (6 bases). Trimming cost V 0 bases and J 0 bases, with 9 bases left between them. This CDR3 comprises 16 residues. The germline V gene encodes CDR1 LGHNA and CDR2 YNFKEQ.

The table lists this clone with a count of one. The V gene is TRBV29-1, the J gene TRBJ2-7, with D possibly TRBD2 on 5 matching bases. Germline assignment: CDR1 SQVTM and CDR2 ANQGSEA. V was trimmed by 4 bases and J by 3 bases, leaving 7 bases between them. The CDR3 sequence is 11 residues long. CDR3 loop: CSVGGSYEQYF. CDR3 nucleotide sequence: TGCAGCGTTGGAGGGAGCTACGAGCAGTACTTC.

The chain uses TRBV30 and TRBJ1-5; D is unresolved. CDR3 length: 14 residues. V was pared by 0 bases and J by 4 bases, with 10 bases between. Germline V gene sequence: CDR1 GTSNPN, CDR2 SVGIG (reference sequence). CDR3 in amino acids: CAWSVSPINQPQHF. The DNA of the CDR3 is TGTGCCTGGAGTGTCTCACCCATTAATCAGCCCCAGCATTTT.

V and J are TRBV28 and TRBJ2-5; the D is unclear. CDR3 length equals 14 residues. V was clipped by 4 bases and J by 1 base, with 10 bases between them. CDR1 is MDHEN, CDR2 SYDVKM, per germline. The CDR3 loop is CASSSPGSQETQYF. For the CDR3, the DNA is TGTGCCAGCAGTTCCCCCGGCAGCCAAGAGACCCAGTACTTC.

This chain links TRBV7-2 with TRBJ2-1; weak D call: TRBD2 (6 bases). The CDR3 sequence is 15 residues long. V dropped 3 bases and J dropped 9 bases, with 18 bases sitting between them. CDR1 SGHTA and CDR2 FQGNSA come from the germline V gene. The CDR3 nucleotides read TGTGCCAGCAGCTTCCGAACCCGGGGGTCCACTGAGCAGTTCTTC. This sequence encodes CASSFRTRGSTEQFF.

This rearrangement joins TRBV6-5 to TRBJ1-1, with unresolved D. This CDR3 contains 10 residues. The V end lost 6 bases, the J end lost 8 bases, and 7 bases lay between the germline ends. Germline CDR1 reads MNHEY; CDR2 reads SVGAGI. This chain's CDR3 is CASREEEAFF. As DNA, the CDR3 is TGTGCCAGCAGGGAGGAGGAAGCTTTCTTT.

This clone has only a few counts. J is TRBJ2-2 and V is TRBV7-8; 14 bases agree with TRBD2. V shed 0 bases, J shed 7 bases, and the junction held 7 bases outside the gene matches. The germline CDR1 and CDR2 sequences are SGHVS and FQNEAQ. The CDR3 extends over 18 amino acids. CDR3 sequence (DNA): TGTGCCAGCAGCTTAGCCCGGACTAGCGGGGGGACGGACGGGGAGCTGTTTTTT. Translating gives CASSLARTSGGTDGELFF.

V is TRBV2 and J is TRBJ1-2; D unclear. Trimming left V 2 bases short and J 6 bases short, with 10 bases between. From germline, CDR1 is SNHLY and CDR2 FYNNEI. The CDR3 sequence is 13 residues long. The CDR3 here is CASSEFGPNGYTF. CDR3 in DNA: TGTGCCAGCAGTGAATTCGGACCAAATGGCTACACCTTC.

The V call is TRBV11-1, the J call TRBJ1-6, with D maybe TRBD1 (5 bases). Trimming removed 1 base at V and 7 bases at J, with 11 bases between. Germline-derived CDR1 and CDR2 are SGHAT and FQDESV (reference sequence). This CDR3 has 15 amino acids. The CDR3 spells CASSLEGRENSPLHF. CDR3 nucleotide sequence: TGTGCCAGCAGCTTAGAAGGCAGGGAGAATTCACCCCTCCACTTT. Using reference TRBV11-1 and TRBJ1-6 for the parts outside the CDR3, the full variable domain is EAEVAQSPRYKITEKSQAVAFWCDPISGHATLYWYRQILGQGPELLVQFQDESVVDDSQLPKDRFSAERLKGVDSTLKIQPAELGDSAMYLCASSLEGRENSPLHFGNGTRLTVT.

The chain joins TRBV19 to TRBJ2-1; TRBD2 is a possible D gene (5 bases). V was clipped by 7 bases and J by 5 bases, with 15 bases between them. The germline V gene encodes CDR1 LNHDA and CDR2 SQIVND (reference sequence). The length of the CDR3 is 14 residues. CDR3 in amino acids: CASNAREYDNEQFF. The DNA of the CDR3 is TGTGCCAGTAATGCGAGGGAGTACGACAATGAGCAGTTCTTC.